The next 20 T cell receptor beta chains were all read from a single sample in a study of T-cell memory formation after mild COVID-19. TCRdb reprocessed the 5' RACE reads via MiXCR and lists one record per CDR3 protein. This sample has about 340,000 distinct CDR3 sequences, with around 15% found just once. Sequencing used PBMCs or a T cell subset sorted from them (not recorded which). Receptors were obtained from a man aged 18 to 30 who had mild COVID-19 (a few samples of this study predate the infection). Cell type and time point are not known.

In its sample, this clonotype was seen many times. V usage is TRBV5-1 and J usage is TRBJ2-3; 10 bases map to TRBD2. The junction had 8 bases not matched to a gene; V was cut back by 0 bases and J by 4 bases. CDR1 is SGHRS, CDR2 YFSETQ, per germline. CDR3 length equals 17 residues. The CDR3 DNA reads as TGCGCCAGCAGCTTGGGCGTAGCGGGGGGCAGGGCAGATACGCAGTATTTT. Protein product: CASSLGVAGGRADTQYF. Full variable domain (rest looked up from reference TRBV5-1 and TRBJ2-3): KAGVTQTPRYLIKTRGQQVTLSCSPISGHRSVSWYQQTPGQGLQFLFEYFSETQRNKGNFPGRFSGRQFSNSRSEMNVSTLELGDSALYLCASSLGVAGGRADTQYFGPGTRLTVL.

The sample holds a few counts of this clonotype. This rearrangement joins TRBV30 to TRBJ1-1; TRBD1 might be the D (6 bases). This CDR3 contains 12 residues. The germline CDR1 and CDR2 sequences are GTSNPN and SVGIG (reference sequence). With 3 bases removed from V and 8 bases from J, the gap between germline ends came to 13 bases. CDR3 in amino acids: CAWSPQTGEAFF. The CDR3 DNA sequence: TGTGCCTGGAGCCCCCAGACAGGAGAAGCTTTCTTT.

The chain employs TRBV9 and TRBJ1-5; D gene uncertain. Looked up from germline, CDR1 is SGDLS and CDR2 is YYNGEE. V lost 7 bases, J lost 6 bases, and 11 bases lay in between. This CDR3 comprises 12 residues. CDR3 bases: TGTGCCAGCGGCGGGGTGGGTCAGCCCCAGCATTTT. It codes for CASGGVGQPQHF.

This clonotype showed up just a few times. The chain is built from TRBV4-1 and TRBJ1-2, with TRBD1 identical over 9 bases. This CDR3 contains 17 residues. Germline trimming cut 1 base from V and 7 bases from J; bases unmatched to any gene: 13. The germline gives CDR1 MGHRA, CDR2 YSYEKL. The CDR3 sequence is CASSQGEWTGTGFGYTF. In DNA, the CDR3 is TGCGCCAGCAGCCAAGGGGAGTGGACCGGGACAGGGTTTGGCTACACCTTC.

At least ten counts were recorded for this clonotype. CDR3 loop: CASSYPRGPMHEQFF. The CDR3 coding sequence is TGTGCCAGCAGTTACCCAAGGGGGCCGATGCATGAGCAGTTCTTC. The chain uses TRBV6-6 and TRBJ2-1; 7 bases align to TRBD1. The CDR3 contains 15 residues. Per the germline V gene, CDR1 is MNHNY and CDR2 is SVGAGI (reference sequence). Unmatched junction bases numbered 9, after V lost 2 bases and J lost 8 bases.

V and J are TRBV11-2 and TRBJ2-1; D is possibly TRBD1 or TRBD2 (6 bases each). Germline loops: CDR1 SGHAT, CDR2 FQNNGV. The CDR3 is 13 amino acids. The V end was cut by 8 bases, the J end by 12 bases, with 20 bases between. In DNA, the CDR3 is TGTGCCAGCGGGGGGCTATCAAACCCCGGGCAGTTCTTC. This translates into CASGGLSNPGQFF.

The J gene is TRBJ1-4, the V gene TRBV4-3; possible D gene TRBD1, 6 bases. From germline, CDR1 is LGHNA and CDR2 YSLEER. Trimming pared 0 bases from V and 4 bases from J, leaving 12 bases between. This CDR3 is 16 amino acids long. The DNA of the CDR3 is TGCGCCAGCAGCCAAGATTACCGGGGGCGTAATGAAAAACTGTTTTTT. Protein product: CASSQDYRGRNEKLFF.

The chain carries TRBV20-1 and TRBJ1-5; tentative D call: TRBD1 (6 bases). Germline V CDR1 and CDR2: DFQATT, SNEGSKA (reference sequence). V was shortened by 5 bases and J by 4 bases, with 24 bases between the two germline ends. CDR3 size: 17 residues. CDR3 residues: CSALRILRTARNQPQHF. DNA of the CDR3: TGCAGTGCTCTGAGGATACTAAGGACAGCCCGTAATCAGCCCCAGCATTTT.

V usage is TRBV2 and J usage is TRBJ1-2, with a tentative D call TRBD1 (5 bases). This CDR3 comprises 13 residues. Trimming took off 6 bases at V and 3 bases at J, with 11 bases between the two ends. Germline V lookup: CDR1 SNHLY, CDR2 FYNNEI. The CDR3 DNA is TGTGCCAGCAGGGGGGTCGGCGACTATGGCTACACCTTC. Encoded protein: CASRGVGDYGYTF.

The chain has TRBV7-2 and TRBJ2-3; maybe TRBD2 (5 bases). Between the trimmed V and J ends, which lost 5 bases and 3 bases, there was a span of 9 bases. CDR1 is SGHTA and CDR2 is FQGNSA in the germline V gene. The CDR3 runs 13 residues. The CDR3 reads CASSQWTTDTQYF. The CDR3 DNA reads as TGTGCCAGCAGCCAATGGACTACAGATACGCAGTATTTT.

The CDR3 is CASSPDRDRTGELFF. As DNA, the CDR3 is TGTGCCAGCAGCCCCGACAGGGATCGGACCGGGGAGCTGTTTTTT. The chain has TRBV7-2 and TRBJ2-2, with 7 bases aligning to TRBD1. Germline CDR1 is SGHTA and CDR2 is FQGNSA. The CDR3 runs to 15 residues. The V segment lost 5 bases and the J segment 5 bases; nucleotides outside the gene matches: 8.

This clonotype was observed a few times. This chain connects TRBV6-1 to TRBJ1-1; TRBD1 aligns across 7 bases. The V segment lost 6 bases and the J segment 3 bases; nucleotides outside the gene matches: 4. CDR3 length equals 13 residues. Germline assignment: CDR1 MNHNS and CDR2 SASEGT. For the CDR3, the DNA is TGTGCCAGCAGACTCCAGGGGGACACTGAAGCTTTCTTT. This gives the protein CASRLQGDTEAFF.

CDR3 DNA: TGTGCCAGCAGCCTACTCCCAGGGAACTATGGCTACACCTTC. This sequence encodes CASSLLPGNYGYTF. The chain employs TRBV9 and TRBJ1-2; D might be TRBD1 (5 bases). V was clipped by 4 bases and J by 2 bases, with 12 bases between them. Germline assignment: CDR1 SGDLS and CDR2 YYNGEE. CDR3 size: 14 residues.

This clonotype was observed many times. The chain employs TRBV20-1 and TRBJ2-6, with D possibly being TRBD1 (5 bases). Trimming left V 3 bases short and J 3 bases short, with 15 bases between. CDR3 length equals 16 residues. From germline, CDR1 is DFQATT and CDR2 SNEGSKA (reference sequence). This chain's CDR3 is CSASMSRVYGANVLTF. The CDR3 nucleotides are TGCAGTGCTAGCATGTCCAGGGTATATGGGGCCAACGTCCTGACTTTC.

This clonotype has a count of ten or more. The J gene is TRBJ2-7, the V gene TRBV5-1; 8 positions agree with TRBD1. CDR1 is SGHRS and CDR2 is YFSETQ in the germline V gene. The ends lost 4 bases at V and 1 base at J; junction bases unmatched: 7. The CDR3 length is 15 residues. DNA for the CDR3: TGCGCCAGCAGCGGGACAGGATTACGGTCCTACGAGCAGTACTTC. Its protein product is CASSGTGLRSYEQYF.

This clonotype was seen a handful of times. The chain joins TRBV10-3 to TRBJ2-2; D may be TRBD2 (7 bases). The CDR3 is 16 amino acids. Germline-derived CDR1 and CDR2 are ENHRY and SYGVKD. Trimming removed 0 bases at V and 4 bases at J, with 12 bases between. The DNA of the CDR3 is TGTGCCATCAGTGAGTCCGGCGGGGGCCTCACCGGGGAGCTGTTTTTT. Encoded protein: CAISESGGGLTGELFF.

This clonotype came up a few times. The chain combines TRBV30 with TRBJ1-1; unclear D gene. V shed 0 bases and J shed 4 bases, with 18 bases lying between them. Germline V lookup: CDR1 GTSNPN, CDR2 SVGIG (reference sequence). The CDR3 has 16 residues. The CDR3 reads CAWSVPAAHRSTEAFF. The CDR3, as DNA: TGTGCCTGGAGTGTACCCGCTGCACACCGGAGCACTGAAGCTTTCTTT.

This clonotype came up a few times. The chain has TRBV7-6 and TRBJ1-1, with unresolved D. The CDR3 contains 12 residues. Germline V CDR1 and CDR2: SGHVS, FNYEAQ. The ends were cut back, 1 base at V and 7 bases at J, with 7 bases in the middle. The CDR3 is CASSLVASEAFF. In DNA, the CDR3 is TGTGCCAGCAGCTTAGTCGCCAGTGAAGCTTTCTTT.

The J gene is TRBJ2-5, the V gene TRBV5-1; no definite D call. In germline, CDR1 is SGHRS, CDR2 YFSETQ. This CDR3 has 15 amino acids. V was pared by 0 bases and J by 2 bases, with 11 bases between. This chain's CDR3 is CASSLAGTVQETQYF. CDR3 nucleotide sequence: TGCGCCAGCAGCTTGGCCGGAACAGTGCAAGAGACCCAGTACTTC. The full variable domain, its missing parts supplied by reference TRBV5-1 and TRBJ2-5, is KAGVTQTPRYLIKTRGQQVTLSCSPISGHRSVSWYQQTPGQGLQFLFEYFSETQRNKGNFPGRFSGRQFSNSRSEMNVSTLELGDSALYLCASSLAGTVQETQYFGPGTRLLVL.

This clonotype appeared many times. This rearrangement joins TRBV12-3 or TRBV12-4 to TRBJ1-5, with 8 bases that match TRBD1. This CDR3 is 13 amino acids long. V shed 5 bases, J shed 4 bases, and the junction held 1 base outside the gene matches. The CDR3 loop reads CASSGTGNQPQHF. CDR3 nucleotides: TGTGCCAGCAGTGGGACAGGTAATCAGCCCCAGCATTTT.